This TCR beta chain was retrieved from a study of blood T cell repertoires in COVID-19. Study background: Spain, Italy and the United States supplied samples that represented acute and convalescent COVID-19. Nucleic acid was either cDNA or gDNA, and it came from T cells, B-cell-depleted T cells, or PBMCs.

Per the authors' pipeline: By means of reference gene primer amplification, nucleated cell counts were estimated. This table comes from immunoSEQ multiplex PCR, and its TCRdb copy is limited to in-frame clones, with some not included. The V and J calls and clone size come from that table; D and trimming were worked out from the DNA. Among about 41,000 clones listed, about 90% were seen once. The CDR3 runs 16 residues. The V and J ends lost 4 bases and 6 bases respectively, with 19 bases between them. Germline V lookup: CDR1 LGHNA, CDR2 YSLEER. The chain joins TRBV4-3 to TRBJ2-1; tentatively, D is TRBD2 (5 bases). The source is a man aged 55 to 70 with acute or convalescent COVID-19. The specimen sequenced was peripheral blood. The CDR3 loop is CASSLLKGARGNEQFF. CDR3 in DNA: TGCGCCAGCAGCCTATTGAAGGGAGCCCGGGGCAATGAGCAGTTCTTC.